This T cell receptor (beta chain) originates from a study of shared clonotypes between healthy human individuals. This clone was detected only once. Other DNA sequences in this specimen translate into the identical CDR3. V was cut by 8 bases and J by 0 bases, with 11 bases left in between. This CDR3 comprises 14 residues. Germline-derived CDR1 and CDR2 are MNHNS and SASEGT. Replicate PCRs run on sorted subsets employed around 200 ng DNA, 25,000 to 35,000 T cell genomes. TCRdb keeps only in-frame clones here, not all; method: immunoSEQ multiplex PCR. There are more than 500,000 clones in the sample; about 96% occur only once, and 0.05% to 0.07% lies in the top ten.

This chain joins TRBV6-1 and TRBJ1-3, with D unclear. The sequence derives from a woman younger than 45 in good health. Sequencing was carried out using naive CD4+ T cells sorted from blood. The sample's subset: CD45RA+ positively selected. The CDR3, as DNA: TGTGCCAGCTCCGAGGCTTCCTCTGGAAACACCATATATTTT. This codes for CASSEASSGNTIYF.